This entry is about one T cell receptor beta chain. Its antigen is not identified. This entry is derived from a study of shared clonotypes between healthy human individuals. Study details: CD4 naive and memory got three plates each, CD8 naive two, CD8 memory one.

TCRdb's table, derived via immunoSEQ multiplex PCR, lists solely in-frame clones and lacks some. The sample yields approximately 1.5 million clones, roughly 98% seen once. General study points: Non-shared clonotypes had lower generation probabilities than clonotypes shared by all four sorted-subset donors. Sharing across four donors was highest in naive CD4 (around 5%) and lowest in memory CD8 (around 0.4%).

Sequenced sample: naive CD4+ T cells sorted from blood. Subset defined: CD45RA+ positively selected. This TCR derives from a man aged 25 to 45 in good health.

CDR3 in DNA: TGTGCCAGCAGCGTAGCGGCGGGAGGGCCAAATGAGCAGTTCTTC. It codes for CASSVAAGGPNEQFF. V gene TRBV9 combines with J gene TRBJ2-1; the match to TRBD2 covers 9 bases. Germline CDR1 SGDLS, CDR2 YYNGEE. The CDR3 has 15 amino acids. Trimming cost V 0 bases and J 7 bases; bases outside gene matches: 5.